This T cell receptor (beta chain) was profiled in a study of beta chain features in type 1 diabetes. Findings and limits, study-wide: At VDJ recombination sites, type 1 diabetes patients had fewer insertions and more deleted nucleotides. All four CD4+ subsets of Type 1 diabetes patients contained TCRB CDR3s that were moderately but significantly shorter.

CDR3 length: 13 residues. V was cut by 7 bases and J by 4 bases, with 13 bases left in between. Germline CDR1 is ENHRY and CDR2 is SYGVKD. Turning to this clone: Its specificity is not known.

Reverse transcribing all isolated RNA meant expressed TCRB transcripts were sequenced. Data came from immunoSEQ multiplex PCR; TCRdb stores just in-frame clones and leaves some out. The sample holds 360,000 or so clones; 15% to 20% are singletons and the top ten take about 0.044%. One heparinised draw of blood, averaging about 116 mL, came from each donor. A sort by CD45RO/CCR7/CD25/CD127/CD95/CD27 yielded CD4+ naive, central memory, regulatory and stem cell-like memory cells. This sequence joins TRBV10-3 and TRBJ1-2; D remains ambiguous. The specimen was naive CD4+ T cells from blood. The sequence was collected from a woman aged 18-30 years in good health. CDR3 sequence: CAITRTAFYGYTF. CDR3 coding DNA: TGTGCCATCACCCGGACTGCCTTCTATGGCTACACCTTC.